These 13 T cell receptor beta chains originate from one sample sequenced in a study of blood T cell repertoires in COVID-19. Profiled with immunoSEQ multiplex PCR; TCRdb holds only in-frame clones, not every one. The sample consists of approximately 18,000 clones, just under 90% of them appearing once. Sequencing was carried out using peripheral blood. These receptor sequences come from a human donor in a cohort sampled during active COVID-19.

The chain couples TRBV7-2 to TRBJ2-1; D is unclear. The CDR3 has 11 amino acids. In germline, CDR1 is SGHTA, CDR2 FQGNSA. V shed 1 base and J shed 10 bases, with 5 bases lying between them. The CDR3 nucleotides read TGTGCCAGCAGCTTAGGTGGCGAGCAGTTCTTC. Translated: CASSLGGEQFF.

The chain couples TRBV2 to TRBJ2-1, with a tentative D call TRBD1 (5 bases). In germline, CDR1 is SNHLY, CDR2 FYNNEI. The CDR3 consists of 13 residues. V was clipped by 5 bases and J by 3 bases, with 8 bases between them. The CDR3 protein is CASSIRGYNEQFF. The CDR3 DNA follows: TGTGCCAGCAGTATAAGGGGCTACAATGAGCAGTTCTTC. Together with reference TRBV2 and TRBJ2-1, the CDR3 gives the full variable domain: EPEVTQTPSHQVTQMGQEVILRCVPISNHLYFYWYRQILGQKVEFLVSFYNNEISEKSEIFDDQFSVERPDGSNFTLKIRSTKLEDSAMYFCASSIRGYNEQFFGPGTRLTVL.

The chain is built from TRBV5-1 and TRBJ1-4; no firm D call. The germline gives CDR1 SGHRS, CDR2 YFSETQ. The CDR3 covers 14 residues. Trimming removed 2 bases from V and 0 bases from J, with 5 bases in between. The CDR3 bases are TGCGCCAGCAGCTTATACTCAACTAATGAAAAACTGTTTTTT. It codes for CASSLYSTNEKLFF.

The J gene is TRBJ2-5, the V gene TRBV11-2; no clear D. Between the trimmed V and J ends, which lost 0 bases and 7 bases, there was a span of 6 bases. This CDR3 is 12 amino acids long. Germline V gene sequence: CDR1 SGHAT, CDR2 FQNNGV. CDR3 in amino acids: CASSLEAATQYF. The CDR3 nucleotides are TGTGCCAGCAGCTTAGAGGCGGCGACCCAGTACTTC.

The chain is built from TRBV29-1 and TRBJ2-5; D gene ambiguous. Germline lookup yields CDR1 SQVTM and CDR2 ANQGSEA. V was pared by 7 bases and J by 1 base, with 13 bases between. CDR3 length: 13 residues. CDR3 sequence reads: CSGAGTRQETQYF. The CDR3 DNA follows: TGCAGCGGGGCCGGCACGCGCCAAGAGACCCAGTACTTC.

This chain links TRBV2 with TRBJ1-5; D gene uncertain. CDR3 length: 12 amino acids. Trimming took off 5 bases at V and 5 bases at J, with 7 bases between the two ends. Germline CDR1 and CDR2: SNHLY and FYNNEI. Here the CDR3 reads CASSPPHQPQHF. The DNA of the CDR3 is TGTGCCAGCAGTCCCCCTCATCAGCCCCAGCATTTT.

As concerns this clone: The sample carries other DNA sequences with the same CDR3. V is TRBV10-3 and J is TRBJ1-2; TRBD1 agrees at 8 bases. Germline V gene data show CDR1 as ENHRY and CDR2 as SYGVKD. V shed 0 bases, J shed 4 bases, and the junction held 4 bases outside the gene matches. The length of the CDR3 is 15 residues. CDR3 sequence (DNA): TGTGCCATCAGTGAGTCGGCAGGGGGCAGCTATGGCTACACCTTC. Encoded protein: CAISESAGGSYGYTF.

This chain connects TRBV19 to TRBJ1-4; 9 bases map to TRBD1. Germline V gene data show CDR1 as LNHDA and CDR2 as SQIVND (reference sequence). The junction had 2 bases not matched to a gene; V was cut back by 2 bases and J by 10 bases. The CDR3 totals 13 residues. The CDR3 loop reads CASSITGGGKLFF. CDR3 nucleotide sequence: TGTGCCAGTAGTATAACAGGGGGCGGAAAACTGTTTTTT.

The J gene is TRBJ1-1, the V gene TRBV5-4; 9 bases agree with TRBD1. From germline, CDR1 is SGHNT and CDR2 YYREEE (reference sequence). The CDR3 consists of 16 residues. V trimming: 3 bases; J trimming: 4 bases; junction bases outside the gene matches: 10. The CDR3 sequence is CASSSPGTGLVTEAFF. The CDR3 DNA is TGTGCCAGCAGCTCTCCCGGGACAGGGTTGGTCACTGAAGCTTTCTTT.

This chain links TRBV9 with TRBJ2-7; the match to TRBD2 covers 10 bases. The junction had 9 bases not matched to a gene; V was cut back by 0 bases and J by 6 bases. From germline, CDR1 is SGDLS and CDR2 YYNGEE. The CDR3 is 16 amino acids. CDR3 loop: CASSVGLAGEGGEQYF. In nucleotides, the CDR3 is TGTGCCAGCAGCGTAGGCCTAGCGGGAGAAGGGGGCGAGCAGTACTTC.

The V call is TRBV2, the J call TRBJ2-5, with a tentative D call TRBD2 (6 bases). This CDR3 comprises 15 residues. Germline lookup yields CDR1 SNHLY and CDR2 FYNNEI. V dropped 2 bases and J dropped 4 bases, with 14 bases sitting between them. CDR3 coding DNA: TGTGCCAGCAGTGAATCCGCGGGGCTAGGAGAGACCCAGTACTTC. It yields the protein CASSESAGLGETQYF.

V gene TRBV5-1 combines with J gene TRBJ2-5, with TRBD2 identical over 14 bases. The CDR3 covers 15 residues. V shed 4 bases and J 5 bases; nucleotides not matched to a gene: 4. In germline, CDR1 is SGHRS, CDR2 YFSETQ. In nucleotides, the CDR3 is TGCGCCAGCAGCCCCGGGACTAGCGGGAGTGAGACCCAGTACTTC. Its translation: CASSPGTSGSETQYF.

The CDR3 is CASSEKGDRAIRAFF. The CDR3 DNA follows: TGTGCCAGCAGTGAAAAGGGAGACAGGGCCATCCGGGCTTTCTTT. The chain uses TRBV2 and TRBJ1-1, with 7 bases that match TRBD1. Germline values: CDR1 SNHLY, CDR2 FYNNEI. The CDR3 covers 15 residues. V was pared by 2 bases and J by 11 bases, with 14 bases of the junction left unmatched.